The 14 T cell receptor beta chains below all came from one sample that was sequenced in a study of T cells after yellow fever vaccination. TCRdb processed the 5' RACE reads anew with MiXCR; each CDR3 protein has one entry. The data contain about 340,000 distinct CDR3 sequences, almost 4% of them singletons. The sample here was PBMCs, taken 5 days after the yellow fever booster vaccination. These receptors originate from a man between 18 and 35 years old who received the YFV17D yellow fever vaccine.

This clonotype was observed a handful of times. J is TRBJ2-1 and V is TRBV10-3, with TRBD1 as a possible D gene (5 bases). V was pared by 6 bases and J by 0 bases, with 9 bases between. The germline gives CDR1 ENHRY, CDR2 SYGVKD. The CDR3 is made up of 14 amino acids. This CDR3 is CAISRQSSYNEQFF. The CDR3 coding sequence is TGTGCCATCAGCCGACAGAGCTCCTACAATGAGCAGTTCTTC.

This clonotype was seen a few times. The genes are TRBV6-5 and TRBJ1-1; D unresolved. Per the germline V gene, CDR1 is MNHEY and CDR2 is SVGAGI. V lost 0 bases and J 1 base, leaving 9 bases between the germline ends. The CDR3 covers 15 residues. The CDR3: CASSYSQAGNTEAFF. The CDR3 nucleotides are TGTGCCAGCAGTTACTCTCAGGCCGGGAACACTGAAGCTTTCTTT.

This clonotype was seen many times. This chain joins TRBV15 and TRBJ1-5; 8 bases line up with TRBD1. CDR1 and CDR2 from the germline V gene are LNHNV and YYDKDF (reference sequence). V was pared by 0 bases and J by 2 bases, with 0 bases of the junction left unmatched. The CDR3 is 15 amino acids. The CDR3 here is CATSRETGGNQPQHF. The CDR3 DNA follows: TGTGCCACCAGCAGAGAGACAGGGGGCAATCAGCCCCAGCATTTT.

This chain uses TRBV4-1 with TRBJ1-2; D may be TRBD1 (6 bases). Trimming removed 3 bases at V and 2 bases at J, with 13 bases between. The CDR3 runs to 15 residues. The germline CDR1 and CDR2 sequences are MGHRA and YSYEKL. The CDR3 spells CASSQETDRNYGYTF. CDR3 sequence (DNA): TGCGCCAGCAGCCAGGAAACCGACAGGAACTATGGCTACACCTTC.

The rearrangement links TRBV20-1 to TRBJ1-1, with D possibly being TRBD1 (5 bases). Per germline, CDR1 DFQATT and CDR2 SNEGSKA (reference sequence). The V end lost 5 bases, the J end lost 0 bases, and 13 bases lay between the germline ends. The CDR3 contains 14 residues. The CDR3 loop reads CSAAAGTLNTEAFF. The CDR3 DNA sequence: TGCAGTGCTGCCGCCGGGACCCTGAACACTGAAGCTTTCTTT.

This chain connects TRBV11-1 to TRBJ1-2, with D perhaps matching TRBD1 (6 bases). CDR3 length equals 16 residues. Germline lookup yields CDR1 SGHAT and CDR2 FQDESV (reference sequence). Trimming cost V 1 base and J 4 bases, with 16 bases left between them. DNA of the CDR3: TGTGCCAGCAGCTTAGACAGGGAAGACGTCTCCTATGGCTACACCTTC. Encoded protein: CASSLDREDVSYGYTF.

The CDR3 coding sequence is TGCGCCAGCAGCCTTGCCCTCTATAGCACAGATACGCAGTATTTT. This sequence encodes CASSLALYSTDTQYF. J is TRBJ2-3 and V is TRBV4-3; no clear D. Germline-derived CDR1 and CDR2 are LGHNA and YSLEER. The CDR3 spans 15 residues. The V and J ends lost 4 bases and 0 bases respectively, with 11 bases between them.

In this sample, this clonotype turned up a few times. This chain connects TRBV3-1 to TRBJ2-7; D call uncertain. V was cut by 6 bases and J by 2 bases, with 11 bases left in between. CDR3 size: 13 residues. Germline CDR1 LGHDT, CDR2 YNNKEL (reference sequence). CDR3 nucleotides: TGTGCCAGCAGTACAAGGGAACCCTACGAGCAGTACGTC. Translation gives CASSTREPYEQYV.

The CDR3 sequence: CASSLGTQGNQPQHF. The CDR3 nucleotides read TGCGCCAGCAGCTTGGGTACCCAGGGCAATCAGCCCCAGCATTTT. The chain has TRBV5-1 and TRBJ1-5; D unresolved. The germline V gene has CDR1 SGHRS and CDR2 YFSETQ. Trimming stripped 0 bases from V and 2 bases from J, with 9 bases between. The CDR3 is 15 amino acids.

The chain employs TRBV11-2 and TRBJ2-3; 12 bases are a match to TRBD2. This CDR3 has 16 residues. Trimming cost V 4 bases and J 3 bases; bases outside gene matches: 5. CDR1 is SGHAT, CDR2 FQNNGV, per germline. In DNA, the CDR3 is TGTGCCAGCAGCTCTCGACTAGCGGGGGATACAGATACGCAGTATTTT. Translated, it gives CASSSRLAGDTDTQYF.

V gene TRBV7-7 combines with J gene TRBJ2-7; TRBD1 matches 9 bases. Trimming at V came to 5 bases and at J to 2 bases, leaving 4 bases not matched to a gene. This CDR3 comprises 14 residues. Germline values: CDR1 SSHAT, CDR2 FNYEAQ (reference sequence). The CDR3 coding sequence is TGTGCCAGCAGCCCTTGGACAGGGGCCTACGAGCAGTACTTC. This codes for CASSPWTGAYEQYF.

Only a few counts were recorded for this clonotype. This chain links TRBV7-8 with TRBJ2-1, with D possibly being TRBD1 (6 bases). The germline V and J ends were trimmed by 0 bases and 1 base, with 19 bases remaining between them. CDR3 size: 19 residues. The germline V gene has CDR1 SGHVS and CDR2 FQNEAQ. CDR3 region: CASSLAGGWGPESYNEQFF. The CDR3 DNA reads as TGTGCCAGCAGCTTAGCAGGGGGTTGGGGGCCCGAATCCTACAATGAGCAGTTCTTC.

This clonotype was seen many times. V is TRBV5-1 and J is TRBJ1-2; D ambiguous. From germline, CDR1 is SGHRS and CDR2 YFSETQ. The length of the CDR3 is 12 residues. Trimming removed 3 bases at V and 6 bases at J, with 9 bases between. The CDR3 region has the DNA TGCGCCAGCAGCTCGCACATGGATGGCTACACCTTC. Protein product: CASSSHMDGYTF.

This clonotype showed up many times. This CDR3 reads CASSPRLAGGPFGTGELFF. CDR3 nucleotide sequence: TGTGCCAGCAGTCCCCGACTAGCGGGGGGGCCTTTTGGCACCGGGGAGCTGTTTTTT. V usage is TRBV12-3 or TRBV12-4 and J usage is TRBJ2-2; 14 bases align to TRBD2. The CDR3 consists of 19 residues. Losses at the gene ends were 5 bases for V and 4 bases for J; bases not matched to a gene: 12.